This entry lists 25 T cell receptor beta chains sequenced from one sample in a study of cytomegalovirus exposure and HLA in healthy donors (dated by TCRdb to 2016 to 2017). Library creation used the immunoSEQ multiplex PCR assay. For the multiplex PCR, a mixture combining 60 forward primers for TCR Vbeta segments and 13 reverse primers for TCR Jbeta segments was used. TCRdb re-hosts the immuneACCESS table, in-frame sequences only. Its copies lack some clones; in the studies checked, an unresolved V gene accounts for under half of them, and the cause for the rest is not known. The sample data list approximately 90,000 clones, and roughly 63% of these were observed just once. Of the sample, around 6.5% is held by the ten largest clones. The source material was PBMCs. The source of these receptors is a young woman in good health and CMV-seronegative.

V usage is TRBV6-5 and J usage is TRBJ1-2; D not resolved. CDR1 is MNHEY and CDR2 is SVGAGI in the germline V gene. V was cut by 4 bases and J by 0 bases, with 12 bases left in between. The CDR3 is 15 residues long. CDR3 protein: CASSWRSAPNYGYTF. The CDR3 DNA sequence: TGTGCCAGCAGTTGGAGATCAGCTCCTAACTATGGCTACACCTTC.

The J gene is TRBJ1-1, the V gene TRBV5-1; D not resolved. This CDR3 comprises 17 residues. Between the trimmed V and J ends, which lost 1 base and 4 bases, there was a span of 20 bases. CDR1 and CDR2 from the germline V gene are SGHRS and YFSETQ. The CDR3, as DNA: TGCGCCAGCAGCTTGAGGTCCAACAGCCGGATCAGCACTGAAGCTTTCTTT. Amino acids: CASSLRSNSRISTEAFF.

V and J are TRBV5-1 and TRBJ1-1, with a weak D call TRBD1 (5 bases). The V end lost 0 bases, the J end lost 4 bases, and 13 bases lay between the germline ends. CDR3 size: 15 residues. Germline V CDR1 and CDR2: SGHRS, YFSETQ. Here the CDR3 DNA reads TGCGCCAGCAGCTTGGTAGGAGGGGCAGGCACTGAAGCTTTCTTT. Protein: CASSLVGGAGTEAFF.

The chain employs TRBV10-2 and TRBJ2-3; a possible D gene is TRBD2 (5 bases). The germline V gene has CDR1 WSHSY and CDR2 SAAADI. V was pared by 6 bases and J by 1 base, with 11 bases between. The CDR3 has 14 amino acids. The CDR3 DNA follows: TGCGCCAGCAGGGACTCCGGAGGCACAGATACGCAGTATTTT. As protein: CASRDSGGTDTQYF.

The chain uses TRBV12-5 and TRBJ1-3; unclear D gene. Looked up from germline, CDR1 is LGHNT and CDR2 is FRNRAP. There are 12 residues in the CDR3. CDR3 protein: CASGGSGNTIYF. The CDR3 nucleotides read TGTGCCTCAGGAGGCTCTGGAAACACCATATATTTT.

The chain carries TRBV19 and TRBJ1-2; TRBD1 is a possible D gene (6 bases). The V end lost 3 bases, the J end lost 6 bases, and 14 bases lay between the germline ends. The germline V gene has CDR1 LNHDA and CDR2 SQIVND (reference sequence). The CDR3 consists of 14 residues. The CDR3, as DNA: TGTGCCAGTAGTATCGGCAGGGGATTCGATGGCTACACCTTC. Its translation: CASSIGRGFDGYTF.

The rearrangement uses TRBV15 and TRBJ2-3; tentative D call: TRBD2 (5 bases). The CDR3 has 13 residues. Germline assignment: CDR1 LNHNV and CDR2 YYDKDF (reference sequence). V was cut by 4 bases and J by 9 bases, with 14 bases left in between. CDR3 sequence (DNA): TGTGCCACCAGCAAAGGCGGGCTAGGAACGCAGTATTTT. Residues: CATSKGGLGTQYF.

This chain joins TRBV7-9 and TRBJ1-1; D gene ambiguous. The V gene lost 4 bases and the J gene lost 4 bases, with 16 bases spanning the gap. This CDR3 has 15 amino acids. Looked up from germline, CDR1 is SEHNR and CDR2 is FQNEAQ (reference sequence). The CDR3: CASSSGSGGPTEAFF. The CDR3 nucleotides are TGTGCCAGCAGCTCCGGTAGTGGAGGGCCCACTGAAGCTTTCTTT.

This clone has only a few counts. The chain recombines TRBV5-1 with TRBJ1-2; D uncertain. Between the trimmed V and J ends, which lost 0 bases and 8 bases, there was a span of 17 bases. This CDR3 is 15 amino acids long. CDR1 and CDR2 from the germline V gene are SGHRS and YFSETQ. CDR3 sequence: CASSLAGVLDGGYTF. The CDR3 DNA sequence: TGCGCCAGCAGCTTGGCCGGAGTTCTCGATGGGGGCTACACCTTC.

V gene TRBV29-1 combines with J gene TRBJ2-2; D not resolved. Germline CDR1 SQVTM, CDR2 ANQGSEA. The CDR3 runs to 13 residues. V dropped 4 bases and J dropped 3 bases, with 9 bases sitting between them. The CDR3 DNA sequence: TGCAGCGTTGTCAGGCCGGACACCGGGGAGCTGTTTTTT. Translation: CSVVRPDTGELFF.

CDR3 region: CASSPRLGDRGTVNTEAFF. CDR3 coding DNA: TGTGCCAGCTCACCCCGACTGGGGGACAGGGGTACGGTGAACACTGAAGCTTTCTTT. The chain links TRBV18 to TRBJ1-1; 10 bases agree with TRBD1. Germline assignment: CDR1 KGHSH and CDR2 LQKENI. V lost 3 bases, J lost 0 bases, and 13 bases stayed unmatched. This CDR3 region has 19 residues.

This clone was counted a few times. The chain carries TRBV6-4 and TRBJ2-2; D is unclear. Germline values: CDR1 MRHNA, CDR2 SNTAGT. The CDR3 covers 13 residues. Here the CDR3 DNA reads TGTGATTTACTCCCGGCGAACACCGGGGAGCTGTTTTTT. Translating gives CDLLPANTGELFF.

J is TRBJ2-7 and V is TRBV5-1, with TRBD2 as a possible D gene (6 bases). Germline V gives CDR1 SGHRS, CDR2 YFSETQ. CDR3 length: 15 amino acids. Trimming cost V 4 bases and J 4 bases, with 18 bases left between them. The CDR3 DNA follows: TGCGCCAGCAGCCCCCGTAAGGACTATACTTACGAGCAGTACTTC. Translating it yields CASSPRKDYTYEQYF.

The chain employs TRBV5-6 and TRBJ1-3; D is unresolved. CDR1 is SGHDT, CDR2 YYEEEE, per germline. Trimming shortened V by 1 base and J by 2 bases, and 7 bases separated the two germline ends. CDR3 size: 14 residues. CDR3 DNA sequence: TGTGCCAGCAGCTTGTGGGAGCCTGGAAACACCATATATTTT. This gives the protein CASSLWEPGNTIYF.

The CDR3 reads CASSLDGTRQFF. CDR3 bases: TGCGCCAGCAGCTTGGACGGGACTCGTCAGTTCTTC. The chain has TRBV5-1 and TRBJ2-1, with a tentative D call TRBD2 (6 bases). From germline, CDR1 is SGHRS and CDR2 YFSETQ. The CDR3 has 12 amino acids. The V end was cut by 0 bases, the J end by 13 bases, with 11 bases between.

The rearrangement joins TRBV5-1 to TRBJ2-7; 10 bases match TRBD1. The CDR3 covers 15 residues. Trimming cost V 0 bases and J 2 bases; bases outside gene matches: 2. Per germline, CDR1 SGHRS and CDR2 YFSETQ. Written as DNA, the CDR3 is TGCGCCAGCAGCTTGGAGGGACAGGGGACCTACGAGCAGTACTTC. The encoded protein is CASSLEGQGTYEQYF.

This clone showed up just a few times. This chain connects TRBV29-1 to TRBJ1-2; 8 bases are a match to TRBD1. The CDR3 is 13 residues long. The V gene's germline CDR1 is SQVTM and CDR2 ANQGSEA. With V trimmed by 4 bases and J by 6 bases, 7 bases remained unmatched. CDR3 loop: CSVVDRERDGYTF. CDR3 nucleotides: TGCAGCGTTGTGGACAGGGAACGGGATGGCTACACCTTC. Drawing the rest from reference TRBV29-1 and TRBJ1-2, the complete variable domain is SAVISQKPSRDICQRGTSLTIQCQVDSQVTMMFWYRQQPGQSLTLIATANQGSEATYESGFVIDKFPISRPNLTFSTLTVSNMSPEDSSIYLCSVVDRERDGYTFGSGTRLTVV.

This clone was detected only a few times. The J gene is TRBJ2-7, the V gene TRBV4-1, with TRBD1 identical over 7 bases. In germline, CDR1 is MGHRA, CDR2 YSYEKL. This CDR3 is 12 amino acids long. V was clipped by 4 bases and J by 6 bases; unmatched bases: 3. CDR3 in amino acids: CASSRPGGEQYF. CDR3 DNA sequence: TGCGCCAGCAGCCGTCCAGGGGGCGAGCAGTACTTC.

This clone appeared a single time. The chain links TRBV7-6 to TRBJ2-7; D possibly corresponds to TRBD2 (6 bases). Germline V gene data show CDR1 as SGHVS and CDR2 as FNYEAQ. The CDR3 spans 15 residues. V gave up 1 base and J gave up 0 bases, with 10 bases separating them. The CDR3 reads CASSLGIGGSYEQYF. CDR3 sequence (DNA): TGTGCCAGCAGCTTAGGGATCGGGGGCTCCTACGAGCAGTACTTC.

This sequence joins TRBV29-1 and TRBJ1-2; 11 bases align to TRBD1. CDR1 and CDR2 (germline): SQVTM, ANQGSEA. CDR3 length equals 14 residues. After removal of 3 bases from V and 7 bases from J, the junction contained 7 bases not matched to a gene. CDR3 in DNA: TGCAGCGTTGAGCCAGGACAGGGGGCTGGTGGCTACACCTTC. It yields the protein CSVEPGQGAGGYTF.

The genes are TRBV13 and TRBJ2-7, with a weak D call TRBD1 (5 bases). Germline CDR1 PRHDT, CDR2 FYEKMQ (reference sequence). Trimming left V 6 bases short and J 2 bases short, with 14 bases between. This CDR3 region has 14 residues. The CDR3 DNA sequence: TGTGCCAGCAGGGTAAAGGGGAAAGCCTACGAGCAGTACTTC. This gives the protein CASRVKGKAYEQYF.

The CDR3 DNA reads TGTGCCAGCAGTGAACTAGTTGTCTCCTATAATTCACCCCTCCACTTT. It is translated as CASSELVVSYNSPLHF. The genes are TRBV25-1 and TRBJ1-6; no clear D. Germline assignment: CDR1 MGHDK and CDR2 SYGVNS. Trimming cost V 2 bases and J 0 bases, with 8 bases left between them. The CDR3 consists of 16 residues.

The chain couples TRBV7-9 to TRBJ1-5; a possible D gene is TRBD1 (6 bases). Germline V gives CDR1 SEHNR, CDR2 FQNEAQ (reference sequence). This CDR3 contains 15 residues. Trimming left V 0 bases short and J 9 bases short, with 15 bases between. The CDR3 loop reads CASSLAGGDTAPQHF. CDR3 bases: TGTGCCAGCAGCTTAGCGGGAGGGGACACGGCGCCCCAGCATTTT.

V is TRBV7-6 and J is TRBJ2-5, with 9 nucleotides matching TRBD2. This CDR3 is 15 amino acids long. The germline V gene encodes CDR1 SGHVS and CDR2 FNYEAQ. The ends lost 3 bases at V and 4 bases at J; junction bases unmatched: 6. DNA of the CDR3: TGTGCCAGCAGCTTCGGCGGGGGGGTCGGAGAGACCCAGTACTTC. This codes for CASSFGGGVGETQYF.

V and J are TRBV4-2 and TRBJ2-5; TRBD1 might be the D (6 bases). Germline V gene lookup returns CDR1 LGHNA and CDR2 YNFKEQ. V was cut by 2 bases and J by 4 bases, with 20 bases left in between. The CDR3 runs 17 residues. DNA for the CDR3: TGTGCCAGCAGCCAACAGGGGAGCAGGGCGGTTACAGAGACCCAGTACTTC. Encoded protein: CASSQQGSRAVTETQYF.